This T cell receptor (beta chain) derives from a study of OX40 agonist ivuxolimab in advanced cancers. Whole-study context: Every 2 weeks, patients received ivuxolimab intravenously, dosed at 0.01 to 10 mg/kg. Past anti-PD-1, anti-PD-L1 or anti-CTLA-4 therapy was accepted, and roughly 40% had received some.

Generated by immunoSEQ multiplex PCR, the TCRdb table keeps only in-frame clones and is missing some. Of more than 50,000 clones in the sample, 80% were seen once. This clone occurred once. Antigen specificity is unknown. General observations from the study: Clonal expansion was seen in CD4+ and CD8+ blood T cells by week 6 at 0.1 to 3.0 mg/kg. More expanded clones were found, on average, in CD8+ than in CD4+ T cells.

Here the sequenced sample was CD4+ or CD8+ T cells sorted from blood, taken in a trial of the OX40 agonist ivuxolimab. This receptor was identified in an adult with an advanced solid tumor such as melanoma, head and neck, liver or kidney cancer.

The CDR3 sequence: CASSNRAPGEQYF. Written as DNA, the CDR3 is TGTGCCAGCAGTAACAGGGCTCCCGGCGAGCAGTACTTC. The chain recombines TRBV6-6 with TRBJ2-7; TRBD1 is a possible D gene (6 bases). V was pared by 5 bases and J by 6 bases, with 14 bases between. Looked up from germline, CDR1 is MNHNY and CDR2 is SVGAGI (reference sequence). The CDR3 is 13 residues long.